The sequence of this T cell receptor (beta chain) was determined in a study of OX40 agonist ivuxolimab in advanced cancers. Study-wide background: Patients were given ivuxolimab, an antibody that agonizes OX40 (CD134). Enrolled patients in dose escalation had cancers that were hepatocellular carcinoma, melanoma, renal cell or head and neck cancer.

The method was immunoSEQ multiplex PCR; TCRdb's version includes in-frame clones alone and lacks a portion of them. The profile shows roughly 93,000 clones, roughly four fifths of them singletons. The CDR3 spans 11 residues. The ends lost 8 bases at V and 8 bases at J; junction bases unmatched: 4. CDR1 and CDR2 (germline): MNHEY, SMNVEV (reference sequence). The chain links TRBV27 to TRBJ1-2; TRBD1 matches 8 bases. The clonotype comes from an adult with an advanced solid tumor such as melanoma, head and neck, liver or kidney cancer. Specimen: CD4+ or CD8+ T cells sorted from blood, collected in a trial of the OX40 agonist ivuxolimab. The CDR3 protein is CASGQGGGYTF. Here the CDR3 DNA reads TGTGCCAGCGGACAGGGAGGCGGCTACACCTTC.